What follows describes a single TCR beta chain. The data were taken from a study of patients and donors after allogeneic stem cell transplantation. TCRdb reprocessed the RT-PCR reads via MiXCR and lists one record per CDR3 protein. Of more than 850,000 distinct CDR3 sequences in the sample, under 20% are singletons; the top ten hold around 6%. This CDR3 spans 12 amino acids. Trimming pared 4 bases from V and 10 bases from J, leaving 11 bases between. Per germline, CDR1 LNHNV and CDR2 YYDKDF (reference sequence). The rearrangement uses TRBV15 and TRBJ2-1; no reliable D call. Input material: blood, either unsorted or a sorted T cell fraction (not recorded which). The receptor comes from a human donor who was either an allogeneic HSCT recipient or a stem cell or donor lymphocyte infusion donor (not recorded which). It is not recorded whose cells these are; they may come from a transplant donor. Here the CDR3 DNA reads TGTGCCACCAGCAAAAGGTCGGCGGAGCAGTTCTTC. Translation gives CATSKRSAEQFF.